This T cell receptor beta chain was captured by sequencing in a study of cytomegalovirus exposure and HLA in healthy donors. Whole-study findings and limits: For most TCR beta V segments, an earlier analysis put the productive rate at about 87% or about 30% of the time. Later on, an analysis tied 15,000 to 20,000 TCR beta sequences to HLA alleles at 0.05 false discovery rate. The study put roughly 160 TCR beta chains on its list as cytomegalovirus-associated.

In the PCR, 60 Vbeta and 13 Jbeta primers were used. Libraries were prepared by immunoSEQ multiplex PCR; TCRdb keeps only in-frame clonotypes and omits some of them. The data show roughly 100,000 clones, under 85% seen once. The CDR3 is 14 residues long. V gave up 3 bases and J gave up 1 base, with 9 bases separating them. The germline V gene encodes CDR1 LNHDA and CDR2 SQIVND (reference sequence). A note on this clone: Its target is not known.

All the people who gave samples were healthy bone marrow donors. The chain employs TRBV19 and TRBJ1-2; D ambiguous. The TCR sequence derives from a man under 40 in good health and CMV-seronegative. What was sequenced was PBMCs. Here the CDR3 DNA reads TGTGCCAGTAGTATTGGTAGTATTAACTATGGCTACACCTTC. Translating it yields CASSIGSINYGYTF. The full variable domain, in which reference TRBV19 and TRBJ1-2 provide the parts outside the CDR3, is DGGITQSPKYLFRKEGQNVTLSCEQNLNHDAMYWYRQDPGQGLRLIYYSQIVNDFQKGDIAEGYSVSREKKESFPLTVTSAQKNPTAFYLCASSIGSINYGYTFGSGTRLTVV.